These T cell receptor beta chains were read from a single sample in a study of CD8 T cells in Susac syndrome. TCRdb reprocessed the immunoSEQ multiplex PCR reads via MiXCR and lists one record per CDR3 protein. The data hold around 200,000 distinct CDR3 sequences, with around 95% observed a single time. Sequenced: CD4+ T cells from PBMCs. These receptor sequences come from a human donor with Susac syndrome. Both conserved end residues are part of each CDR3. The D gene is left open where the match is weak. For some rows the clone size is stated as once, few or many, or as a class when expanded; others skip it.

.	.	TRBJ2-7	TRBV7-9	TGTGCCAGTACCGTCGGCGGGGTGAGCTACGAGCAGTACTTC	CASTVGGVSYEQYF
.	.	TRBJ2-1	TRBV29-1	TGCAGCGTTGGGGCAAAGGTGGGAAATGAGCAGTTCTTC	CSVGAKVGNEQFF
TRBD2	.	TRBJ2-6	TRBV3-1	TGTGCCAGCAGCCTAAGGGCGGGAGCTCCCTCTGGGGCCAACGTCCTGACTTTC	CASSLRAGAPSGANVLTF
TRBD2	.	TRBJ2-4	TRBV18	TGTGCCAGCTCACCCGGGGGGGGTCAGGACATTCAGTACTTC	CASSPGGGQDIQYF
.	.	TRBJ2-7	TRBV19	TGTGCCAGTAGTACCGACGTCTCCTACGAGCAGTACTTC	CASSTDVSYEQYF
.	.	TRBJ1-1	TRBV12-5	TGTGCTAGTGGTACGGCCCCGAACACTGAAGCTTTCTTT	CASGTAPNTEAFF
.	once	TRBJ2-2	TRBV3-1	TGTGCCAGCAGCGGCCTGTCTGGGGGGAACACCGGGGAGCTGTTTTTT	CASSGLSGGNTGELFF
TRBD2	.	TRBJ2-1	TRBV5-1	TGCGCCAGCAGCCTACGGACTAGCGGGCTAACGAGAAATGAGCAGTTCTTC	CASSLRTSGLTRNEQFF
.	once	TRBJ2-7	TRBV5-1	TGCGCCAGCAGCTCCCGGCCCTACGAGCAGTACTTC	CASSSRPYEQYF
.	.	TRBJ1-1	TRBV29-1	TGCAGCGTTGCGGGGGGGAGGGACACTGAAGCTTTCTTT	CSVAGGRDTEAFF
.	once	TRBJ1-1	TRBV21-1	TGTGCCAGCAGAGGACAGGGCTCAGGTAACACTGAAGCTTTCTTT	CASRGQGSGNTEAFF
.	.	TRBJ2-5	TRBV7-3	TGTGCCAGCAGCTCGATCTCAGGGGTGAGGGAGACCCAGTACTTC	CASSSISGVRETQYF
.	.	TRBJ2-5	TRBV15	TGTGCCACCCGTAGAGGAGGGGGCGTTGGCTGGGGAGAGACCCAGTACTTC	CATRRGGGVGWGETQYF
.	.	TRBJ1-2	TRBV2	TGTGCCAGCAGGGCAGGGGTGGACTTCTATGGCTACACCTTC	CASRAGVDFYGYTF
.	.	TRBJ2-1	TRBV27	TGTGCCAGCAGTTTCCCGCCATACAATGAGCAGTTCTTC	CASSFPPYNEQFF